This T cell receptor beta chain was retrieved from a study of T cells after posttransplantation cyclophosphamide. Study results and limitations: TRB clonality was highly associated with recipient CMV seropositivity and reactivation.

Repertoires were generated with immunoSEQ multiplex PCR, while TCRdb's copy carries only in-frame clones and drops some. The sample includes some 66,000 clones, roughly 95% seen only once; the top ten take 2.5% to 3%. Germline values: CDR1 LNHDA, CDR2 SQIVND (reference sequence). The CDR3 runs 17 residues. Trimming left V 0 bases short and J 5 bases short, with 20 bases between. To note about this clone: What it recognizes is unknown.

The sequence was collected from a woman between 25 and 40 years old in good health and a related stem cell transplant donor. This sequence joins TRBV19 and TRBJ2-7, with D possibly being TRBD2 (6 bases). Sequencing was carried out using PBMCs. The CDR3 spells CASSIDPSFGGENEQYF. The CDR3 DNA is TGTGCCAGTAGTATAGATCCCTCTTTCGGGGGAGAAAACGAGCAGTACTTC.